This TCR beta chain was sequenced in a study of OX40 agonist ivuxolimab in advanced cancers. The CDR3 has 16 residues. V trimming: 5 bases; J trimming: 6 bases; junction bases outside the gene matches: 13. Germline values: CDR1 MNHEY, CDR2 SMNVEV (reference sequence). If patients had autoimmune disease history or systemic immunosuppression, they were excluded. Broader study findings: Clonal expansion by week 6 occurred in CD4+ and CD8+ blood T cells (at 0.1 to 3.0 mg/kg).

With respect to this clone: Its target is unknown.

Sequenced by immunoSEQ multiplex PCR; TCRdb stores in-frame clones only, minus some. Among tens of thousands of clones listed, roughly 79% were seen once. V gene TRBV27 combines with J gene TRBJ2-1; the match to TRBD1 covers 7 bases. This clonotype originated in an adult with an advanced solid tumor such as melanoma, head and neck, liver or kidney cancer. The sample was CD4+ or CD8+ T cells sorted from blood, taken in a trial of the OX40 agonist ivuxolimab. The CDR3 DNA reads as TGTGCCAGCAGTAGGACAGGCCAGATCGGGCGCAATGAGCAGTTCTTC. Its translation is CASSRTGQIGRNEQFF.